This record looks at one T cell receptor (beta chain) sequence and its context. Its antigen is not known. The CDR3 runs 14 residues. V lost 3 bases and J lost 8, with 16 bases in between. This sample is drawn from a study of T cell repertoires in cytomegalovirus infection. TCRdb ran MiXCR on the reads and lists one entry per CDR3 protein. Altogether under 850,000 distinct CDR3 sequences are present, around a third being singletons, with the ten largest covering 15% to 20%. This TCR came from a human donor in good health (CMV status not recorded). Some clones in this sample may be carry-over from other donors' samples. Material: cultured PBMCs, obtained from culture after CMV antigen stimulation. The chain links TRBV12-3 or TRBV12-4 to TRBJ1-2; D is ambiguous. The CDR3 is CASSFQGRLGGYTF. The CDR3 coding sequence is TGTGCCAGCAGTTTTCAAGGCAGGCTTGGGGGCTACACCTTC.